One sample yielded the 28 T cell receptor beta chains listed below, sequenced in a study of blood T cell repertoires in COVID-19. Only in-frame clones appear in the TCRdb table, and some are missing; sequencing was by immunoSEQ multiplex PCR. The sample shows 65,000 to 100,000 clones, nearly 90% of them seen only once. The sequenced sample consisted of peripheral blood. Source of these receptors: a man aged 45-65 years with acute or convalescent COVID-19.

The gene calls are TRBV5-1 and TRBJ2-7; tentatively, D is TRBD2 (6 bases). The CDR3 is made up of 14 amino acids. Per the germline V gene, CDR1 is SGHRS and CDR2 is YFSETQ. The germline V and J ends were trimmed by 0 bases and 7 bases, with 14 bases remaining between them. The CDR3 DNA reads as TGCGCCAGCAGCTTGGGGGGGACTTTCGGAGAGCAGTACTTC. This encodes CASSLGGTFGEQYF.

The V and J genes are TRBV27 and TRBJ1-2; maybe TRBD1 (6 bases). Trimming left V 2 bases short and J 6 bases short, with 13 bases between. The CDR3 contains 14 residues. CDR1 and CDR2 (germline): MNHEY, SMNVEV (reference sequence). The CDR3 loop is CASSLNNRADGYTF. CDR3 DNA sequence: TGTGCCAGCAGTTTAAACAACAGGGCCGATGGCTACACCTTC.

This clone was observed a single time. V is TRBV5-1 and J is TRBJ2-1; 8 nucleotides match TRBD1. From germline, CDR1 is SGHRS and CDR2 YFSETQ. V shed 3 bases, J shed 8 bases, and the junction held 10 bases outside the gene matches. The CDR3 is 15 amino acids. Here the CDR3 DNA reads TGCGCCAGCAGCTCACAGGGGGACGTATCCCATGAGCAGTTCTTC. This sequence encodes CASSSQGDVSHEQFF. The variable domain in full, with the rest retrieved from reference TRBV5-1 and TRBJ2-1, is KAGVTQTPRYLIKTRGQQVTLSCSPISGHRSVSWYQQTPGQGLQFLFEYFSETQRNKGNFPGRFSGRQFSNSRSEMNVSTLELGDSALYLCASSSQGDVSHEQFFGPGTRLTVL.

The chain employs TRBV5-6 and TRBJ1-2, with D unclear. The CDR3 is 14 residues long. Looked up from germline, CDR1 is SGHDT and CDR2 is YYEEEE. V dropped 3 bases and J dropped 4 bases, with 13 bases sitting between them. In DNA form, the CDR3 reads TGTGCCAGCAGCTCCACACATCGTACCTATGGCTACACCTTC. It encodes CASSSTHRTYGYTF.

This rearrangement joins TRBV5-4 to TRBJ1-6; 9 nucleotides align to TRBD1. V shed 4 bases and J 10 bases; nucleotides not matched to a gene: 6. Germline V gene data show CDR1 as SGHNT and CDR2 as YYREEE (reference sequence). The CDR3 totals 14 residues. CDR3 protein: CASSRDRVQSPLHF. The CDR3 nucleotides are TGTGCCAGCAGCCGGGACAGGGTTCAATCACCCCTCCACTTT.

V and J are TRBV3-1 (or the pseudogene TRBV3-2) and TRBJ1-4; D is undetermined. Germline V CDR1 and CDR2: LGHDT, YNNKEL (reference sequence). The V end lost 0 bases, the J end lost 7 bases, and 9 bases lay between the germline ends. The CDR3 length is 14 residues. This CDR3 reads CASSQEVRSEKLFF. CDR3 nucleotide sequence: TGTGCCAGCAGCCAAGAAGTACGGAGTGAAAAACTGTTTTTT.

This clone was detected only once. This rearrangement joins TRBV11-2 to TRBJ1-2; the match to TRBD1 covers 11 bases. The germline V gene has CDR1 SGHAT and CDR2 FQNNGV. With 4 bases clipped from V and 6 bases from J, the junction kept 7 bases outside the gene matches. This CDR3 comprises 15 residues. CDR3 in amino acids: CASSSLGQGANGYTF. In DNA, the CDR3 is TGTGCCAGCAGCTCACTTGGACAGGGGGCGAATGGCTACACCTTC.

The CDR3 DNA reads TGTGCCAGTAGCCGTAGCGGGGGGGACACAGATACGCAGTATTTT. Its protein is CASSRSGGDTDTQYF. The gene calls are TRBV19 and TRBJ2-3, with 11 bases fitting TRBD2. Germline assignment: CDR1 LNHDA and CDR2 SQIVND (reference sequence). The trim removed 6 bases at V and 2 bases at J, leaving 4 bases unmatched. The length of the CDR3 is 15 residues.

The gene calls are TRBV28 and TRBJ1-4, with a tentative D call TRBD1 (5 bases). Trimming shortened V by 3 bases and J by 8 bases, and 13 bases separated the two germline ends. Germline-derived CDR1 and CDR2 are MDHEN and SYDVKM. The CDR3 sequence is 14 residues long. CDR3: CASSFVGGREKLFF. DNA for the CDR3: TGTGCCAGCAGTTTCGTCGGGGGACGGGAAAAACTGTTTTTT.

The chain uses TRBV5-1 and TRBJ2-3; 8 bases agree with TRBD1. The trim removed 6 bases at V and 4 bases at J, leaving 4 bases unmatched. The germline V gene has CDR1 SGHRS and CDR2 YFSETQ. This CDR3 contains 13 residues. The CDR3 loop reads CASKAGGADTQYF. DNA for the CDR3: TGCGCCAGCAAAGCAGGGGGCGCAGATACGCAGTATTTT.

CDR3 nucleotides: TGTGCCAGCTCGGGGGGCCCTGCGGAGCAGTACTTC. It is translated as CASSGGPAEQYF. The rearrangement joins TRBV12-3 or TRBV12-4 to TRBJ2-7; tentatively, D is TRBD2 (7 bases). The ends were cut back, 8 bases at V and 7 bases at J, with 15 bases in the middle. CDR3 length equals 12 residues.

CDR3 amino acids: CASSLGGQTYEQYF. In DNA form, the CDR3 reads TGTGCCAGCTCCCTGGGGGGGCAGACTTACGAGCAGTACTTC. V usage is TRBV18 and J usage is TRBJ2-7; weak D call: TRBD2 (7 bases). Trimming stripped 6 bases from V and 4 bases from J, with 16 bases between. From germline, CDR1 is KGHSH and CDR2 LQKENI. This CDR3 is 14 amino acids long.

The chain links TRBV7-3 to TRBJ2-3; perhaps TRBD1 as D (5 bases). The CDR3 spans 15 residues. Trimming took off 4 bases at V and 4 bases at J, with 15 bases between the two ends. Germline CDR1 is SGHTA and CDR2 is FQGTGA. CDR3 DNA sequence: TGTGCCAGCAGCTCAGATATGCAGGGATCAGATACGCAGTATTTT. It codes for CASSSDMQGSDTQYF.

The chain combines TRBV4-1 with TRBJ2-3; D may be TRBD1 (5 bases). V was trimmed by 1 base and J by 1 base, leaving 18 bases between them. The CDR3 runs 18 residues. Germline CDR1 reads MGHRA; CDR2 reads YSYEKL. The CDR3 nucleotides read TGCGCCAGCAGCCAAGGGTCTGGAACAGGTCGGCGCACAGATACGCAGTATTTT. This translates into CASSQGSGTGRRTDTQYF.

This clone has just a few counts. The rearrangement uses TRBV18 and TRBJ1-2; 9 bases are a match to TRBD1. The V gene's germline CDR1 is KGHSH and CDR2 LQKENI. CDR3 length: 15 amino acids. V shed 3 bases and J 2 bases; nucleotides not matched to a gene: 4. The CDR3 loop reads CASSPPGQGNYGYTF. CDR3 bases: TGTGCCAGCTCACCCCCGGGACAGGGAAACTATGGCTACACCTTC. Filled out from reference TRBV18 and TRBJ1-2, the complete variable domain reads NAGVMQNPRHLVRRRGQEARLRCSPMKGHSHVYWYRQLPEEGLKFMVYLQKENIIDESGMPKERFSAEFPKEGPSILRIQQVVRGDSAAYFCASSPPGQGNYGYTFGSGTRLTVV.

The J gene is TRBJ1-1, the V gene TRBV7-2; 9 bases map to TRBD1. Germline V gene lookup returns CDR1 SGHTA and CDR2 FQGNSA. J lost 5 bases, V lost 4 bases, and 11 bases had no gene match. This CDR3 comprises 16 residues. The CDR3 here is CASSSGQGIKTTEAFF. The CDR3 DNA is TGTGCCAGCAGCTCGGGACAGGGAATTAAGACGACTGAAGCTTTCTTT.

The chain uses TRBV12-3 or TRBV12-4 and TRBJ1-1; D not resolved. This CDR3 contains 13 residues. The ends were cut back, 3 bases at V and 3 bases at J, with 8 bases in the middle. CDR3 amino acids: CASSFLRDTEAFF. The CDR3 DNA reads TGTGCCAGCAGTTTTCTGAGGGACACTGAAGCTTTCTTT.

This clone was observed a single time. The chain links TRBV27 to TRBJ2-4, with TRBD1 matching over 7 bases. The CDR3 has 14 amino acids. Trimming took 6 bases from V and 5 from J; bases not matched to a gene: 7. Looked up from germline, CDR1 is MNHEY and CDR2 is SMNVEV (reference sequence). CDR3 in DNA: TGTGCCAGCAGGAGAACAGGGGATGAAAACATTCAGTACTTC. Translating gives CASRRTGDENIQYF.

The rearrangement uses TRBV2 and TRBJ1-2, with 7 bases fitting TRBD1. The V segment lost 3 bases and the J segment 4 bases; nucleotides outside the gene matches: 8. CDR3 size: 15 residues. CDR1 and CDR2 from the germline V gene are SNHLY and FYNNEI. In DNA form, the CDR3 reads TGTGCCAGCAGTGACCAATCACAGGGGTTCTATGGCTACACCTTC. This gives the protein CASSDQSQGFYGYTF.

The chain is built from TRBV6-5 and TRBJ1-1, with TRBD1 as a possible D gene (5 bases). The CDR3 covers 14 residues. Germline assignment: CDR1 MNHEY and CDR2 SVGAGI. Trimming took off 5 bases at V and 0 bases at J, with 10 bases between the two ends. CDR3: CASSQTGLNTEAFF. DNA of the CDR3: TGTGCCAGCAGTCAAACAGGTCTGAACACTGAAGCTTTCTTT.

The chain joins TRBV11-2 to TRBJ2-2; 11 nucleotides line up with TRBD2. V shed 6 bases, J shed 9 bases, and the junction held 6 bases outside the gene matches. The CDR3 is 14 amino acids. Germline V CDR1 and CDR2: SGHAT, FQNNGV. The CDR3 nucleotides read TGTGCCAGCAGATATAGCGGGGGGGCCCGGGAGCTGTTTTTT. Translating it yields CASRYSGGARELFF. The variable domain in full, with the rest retrieved from reference TRBV11-2 and TRBJ2-2, is EAGVAQSPRYKIIEKRQSVAFWCNPISGHATLYWYQQILGQGPKLLIQFQNNGVVDDSQLPKDRFSAERLKGVDSTLKIQPAKLEDSAVYLCASRYSGGARELFFGEGSRLTVL.

This sequence joins TRBV5-1 and TRBJ2-1, with D possibly being TRBD2 (6 bases). CDR1 is SGHRS, CDR2 YFSETQ, per germline. V was cut by 7 bases and J by 3 bases, with 11 bases left in between. This CDR3 is built from 13 residues. CDR3 residues: CASRGDHYNEQFF. CDR3 in DNA: TGCGCCAGCCGCGGGGACCACTACAATGAGCAGTTCTTC.

V and J are TRBV5-1 and TRBJ2-1; D uncertain. This CDR3 region has 14 residues. CDR1 and CDR2 (germline): SGHRS, YFSETQ. Trimming removed 0 bases from V and 1 base from J, with 5 bases in between. CDR3 DNA sequence: TGCGCCAGCAGCTTGGGTGAGTCCTACAATGAGCAGTTCTTC. Translation: CASSLGESYNEQFF.

The rearrangement uses TRBV28 and TRBJ2-3; 7 bases match TRBD2. Germline CDR1 MDHEN, CDR2 SYDVKM. V dropped 4 bases and J dropped 1; count of bases not matched to a gene: 8. This CDR3 is built from 16 residues. The CDR3 region has the DNA TGTGCCAGCAGTTCCTCTTGGGGGGGAGGCACAGATACGCAGTATTTT. Translating gives CASSSSWGGGTDTQYF.

V is TRBV7-9 and J is TRBJ2-3; 10 bases are a match to TRBD2. The CDR3 runs to 16 residues. After removal of 7 bases from V and 6 bases from J, the junction contained 13 bases not matched to a gene. The germline gives CDR1 SEHNR, CDR2 FQNEAQ (reference sequence). The chain's CDR3 is CASNLGRGLALDTQYF. In DNA form, the CDR3 reads TGTGCCAGCAACCTTGGGCGGGGACTAGCGCTGGATACGCAGTATTTT.

Concerning this clone itself: One end of the junction does not line up with germline, which may come from a read error. The genes are TRBV5-1 and TRBJ2-5; 8 bases fit TRBD2. This CDR3 region has 15 residues. Germline V gene sequence: CDR1 SGHRS, CDR2 YFSETQ. Here the CDR3 reads CASSLGTSPQATQYF. DNA of the CDR3: TGCGCCAGCAGCTTGGGGACTAGCCCGCAAGCGACCCAGTACTTC.

The CDR3 nucleotides are TGTGCCTGGAGTCTCTCCGGGGAAAGGGGCTACACCTTC. Its protein product is CAWSLSGERGYTF. The chain uses TRBV30 and TRBJ1-2; D uncertain. The CDR3 runs 13 residues. The V and J ends lost 2 bases and 8 bases respectively, with 15 bases between them. Germline loops: CDR1 GTSNPN, CDR2 SVGIG (reference sequence).

The chain employs TRBV4-1 and TRBJ1-5; D may be TRBD1 (5 bases). Germline V gene lookup returns CDR1 MGHRA and CDR2 YSYEKL. Trimming cost V 4 bases and J 7 bases, with 14 bases left between them. This CDR3 comprises 14 residues. DNA for the CDR3: TGCGCCAGCAGCCCCCAGGGTTTAGGCCAGCCCCAGCATTTT. Translating it yields CASSPQGLGQPQHF.